Shown below are 22 T cell receptor beta chains from a single sample sequenced in a study of T cell repertoires in cytomegalovirus infection. TCRdb re-derived calls from the reads in MiXCR, one entry per CDR3 protein. The sample carries around 740,000 distinct CDR3 sequences, about 40% recorded once. Sequences were obtained from PBMCs. These receptors were collected from a human donor in good health (CMV status not recorded). Some clones in this sample may be carry-over from other donors' samples.

This clonotype was recorded at least ten times. The chain employs TRBV7-2 and TRBJ1-2, with a tentative D call TRBD1 (5 bases). The germline gives CDR1 SGHTA, CDR2 FQGNSA. This CDR3 is built from 14 residues. Trimming pared 5 bases from V and 8 bases from J, leaving 18 bases between. This chain's CDR3 is CASSPGRYGGGYTF. The CDR3 coding sequence is TGTGCCAGCAGCCCAGGGCGGTATGGGGGAGGCTACACCTTC.

This clonotype was seen only a few times. V gene TRBV11-2 combines with J gene TRBJ1-2, with a possible D match to TRBD1 (6 bases). CDR3 length: 14 residues. Per germline, CDR1 SGHAT and CDR2 FQNNGV. Trimming left V 0 bases short and J 8 bases short, with 13 bases between. The chain's CDR3 is CASSLEAGAVGYTF. In DNA, the CDR3 is TGTGCCAGCAGCTTAGAAGCAGGGGCGGTAGGCTACACCTTC.

Here the CDR3 reads CASSFRGRPGGDQETQYF. The CDR3 bases are TGTGCCAGCAGTTTCCGGGGGAGGCCGGGAGGAGACCAAGAGACCCAGTACTTC. The chain employs TRBV12-3 or TRBV12-4 and TRBJ2-5, with 7 bases lining up with TRBD2. The junction had 13 bases not matched to a gene; V was cut back by 3 bases and J by 0 bases. The CDR3 loop spans 18 amino acids.

This clonotype was seen only a few times. The rearrangement links TRBV7-8 to TRBJ2-1; 11 bases line up with TRBD2. CDR3 size: 17 residues. The J segment lost 6 bases and the V segment lost 4 bases, leaving 11 bases of the junction unmatched. Germline values: CDR1 SGHVS, CDR2 FQNEAQ. CDR3 DNA sequence: TGTGCCAGCAGCTCCCGAGGTAGCGGGAGGGGGAGCAATGAGCAGTTCTTC. The encoded protein is CASSSRGSGRGSNEQFF.

This sequence joins TRBV7-9 and TRBJ1-1, with TRBD1 as a possible D gene (6 bases). CDR3 length equals 11 residues. CDR1 and CDR2 from the germline V gene are SEHNR and FQNEAQ (reference sequence). The CDR3 sequence: CGGGMGTEAFF. CDR3 nucleotide sequence: TGTGGAGGGGGAATGGGGACTGAAGCTTTCTTT. The variable domain in full, with the rest retrieved from reference TRBV7-9 and TRBJ1-1, is DTGVSQNPRHKITKRGQNVTFRCDPISEHNRLYWYRQTLGQGPEFLTYFQNEAQLEKSRLLSDRFSAERPKGSFSTLEIQRTEQGDSAMYLCGGGMGTEAFFGQGTRLTVV.

This clonotype was recorded a few times. The rearrangement links TRBV4-1 to TRBJ1-1, with 8 bases identical to TRBD1. The CDR3 runs to 17 residues. The trim removed 0 bases at V and 5 bases at J, leaving 11 bases unmatched. Germline V gives CDR1 MGHRA, CDR2 YSYEKL. CDR3 amino acids: CASSQETTTGGVTEAFF. The CDR3 DNA is TGCGCCAGCAGCCAAGAAACCACCACAGGGGGAGTAACTGAAGCTTTCTTT.

The chain combines TRBV18 with TRBJ2-4, with D possibly being TRBD1 (5 bases). The V end was cut by 3 bases, the J end by 1 base, with 16 bases between. The germline gives CDR1 KGHSH, CDR2 LQKENI. This CDR3 spans 17 amino acids. The CDR3 loop reads CASSPLPQGTAKNIQYF. The CDR3 bases are TGTGCCAGCTCACCTCTGCCTCAGGGTACGGCCAAAAACATTCAGTACTTC. Drawing the rest from reference TRBV18 and TRBJ2-4, the complete variable domain is NAGVMQNPRHLVRRRGQEARLRCSPMKGHSHVYWYRQLPEEGLKFMVYLQKENIIDESGMPKERFSAEFPKEGPSILRIQQVVRGDSAAYFCASSPLPQGTAKNIQYFGAGTRLSVL.

This clonotype was detected a few times. The chain carries TRBV6-8 and TRBJ1-1; D is possibly TRBD1 (6 bases). The germline V gene has CDR1 MNHGY and CDR2 SAAAGT. The V and J ends lost 6 bases and 9 bases respectively, with 17 bases between them. The CDR3 spans 13 residues. The CDR3 loop reads CASSYGTPAKAFF. CDR3 DNA sequence: TGTGCCAGCAGCTACGGGACACCCGCGAAAGCTTTCTTT.

This sequence joins TRBV7-8 and TRBJ2-5; tentative D call: TRBD2 (6 bases). Germline loops: CDR1 SGHVS, CDR2 FQNEAQ. This CDR3 has 16 amino acids. Trimming shortened V by 4 bases and J by 5 bases, and 20 bases separated the two germline ends. In nucleotides, the CDR3 is TGTGCCAGCAGCTCCCCAAGCACAGGTGGAGGGGAGACCCAGTACTTC. Its translation: CASSSPSTGGGETQYF.

This clonotype was recorded at least ten times. This chain joins TRBV7-2 and TRBJ2-7; 7 bases map to TRBD1. Germline V CDR1 and CDR2: SGHTA, FQGNSA. The CDR3 contains 14 residues. After removal of 5 bases from V and 0 bases from J, the junction contained 4 bases not matched to a gene. CDR3 in amino acids: CASSATGLSYEQYF. In DNA, the CDR3 is TGTGCCAGCAGCGCGACAGGGCTCTCCTACGAGCAGTACTTC.

This clonotype occurred a few times. This chain joins TRBV30 and TRBJ2-7; D not certain. The CDR3 length is 11 residues. In germline, CDR1 is GTSNPN, CDR2 SVGIG (reference sequence). Trimming stripped 6 bases from V and 4 bases from J, with 10 bases between. The CDR3, as DNA: TGTGCCTGTACCAATTTTTACGAGCAGTACTTC. Protein product: CACTNFYEQYF.

This clonotype was seen a few times. The gene calls are TRBV6-6 and TRBJ2-3, with D perhaps given as TRBD1 or TRBD2 (6 bases each). The germline gives CDR1 MNHNY, CDR2 SVGAGI (reference sequence). CDR3 length equals 20 residues. The germline V and J ends were trimmed by 2 bases and 7 bases, with 31 bases remaining between them. The CDR3 DNA follows: TGTGCCAGCAGTTACCCGGCGGGACGAGGGGGGACCCGTCCGGTGTATACGCAGTATTTT. Translation gives CASSYPAGRGGTRPVYTQYF.

Of note for this clonotype: No conserved phenylalanine or tryptophan is present at the end of the CDR3, so a read error is the likely explanation. The chain has TRBV7-6 and TRBJ2-3; D call uncertain. The CDR3 totals 14 residues. Germline V gene data show CDR1 as SGHVS and CDR2 as FNYEAQ. CDR3: CASSLIGGTDTQYL. The CDR3 nucleotides are TGTGCTAGCAGTCTTATCGGCGGCACAGATACGCAGTATTTG.

Details on this clonotype: Likely a read error: the CDR3 ends without its conserved phenylalanine or tryptophan. The chain has TRBV20-1 and TRBJ2-1; TRBD2 aligns across 10 bases. V shed 0 bases and J 3 bases; nucleotides not matched to a gene: 5. In germline, CDR1 is DFQATT, CDR2 SNEGSKA (reference sequence). The CDR3 is made up of 16 amino acids. The CDR3 is CSAREVAGGLYNEQFL. CDR3 nucleotides: TGCAGTGCTAGAGAGGTAGCGGGGGGCCTCTACAATGAGCAGTTCTTA.

This sequence joins TRBV7-6 and TRBJ2-1; D assignment may be TRBD1 or TRBD2 (6 bases each). Germline CDR1 reads SGHVS; CDR2 reads FNYEAQ. V lost 1 base and J 13 bases, leaving 14 bases between the germline ends. There are 13 residues in the CDR3. CDR3 region: CASSLVNGGSQFF. The CDR3, as DNA: TGTGCCAGCAGCTTAGTGAACGGGGGCTCACAGTTCTTC.

The rearrangement joins TRBV12-3 or TRBV12-4 to TRBJ2-5; maybe TRBD2 (5 bases). The V end lost 8 bases, the J end lost 5 bases, and 15 bases lay between the germline ends. The CDR3 is 13 residues long. This chain's CDR3 is CASGHRRGETQYF. In DNA form, the CDR3 reads TGTGCCAGCGGCCATAGACGAGGGGAGACCCAGTACTTC.

J is TRBJ2-1 and V is TRBV7-4; the match to TRBD1 covers 7 bases. Trimming at V came to 5 bases and at J to 8 bases, leaving 21 bases not matched to a gene. The CDR3 runs 18 residues. The germline CDR1 and CDR2 sequences are SGHVT and SQSDAQ. CDR3 sequence (DNA): TGTGCCAGCAGCCCAGGGTTGTTTGTCAGGGGACAGTACGATGAGCAGTTCTTC. Translated: CASSPGLFVRGQYDEQFF.

There are many counts of this clonotype. The V and J genes are TRBV7-2 and TRBJ2-1; D gene unclear. The CDR3 extends over 13 amino acids. From germline, CDR1 is SGHTA and CDR2 FQGNSA. V lost 1 base and J 8 bases, leaving 9 bases between the germline ends. For the CDR3, the DNA is TGTGCCAGCAGCTTAGTTGATATGGATGAGCAGTTCTTC. Translated, it gives CASSLVDMDEQFF.

This clonotype has just one count. One end of the junction fails to match germline, which may point to a read error. The gene calls are TRBV7-2 and TRBJ1-1, with 7 bases lining up with TRBD1. The CDR3 consists of 16 residues. The germline V gene encodes CDR1 SGHTA and CDR2 FQGNSA. In nucleotides, the CDR3 is TGTGCCAGCAGCCCCCTGGGGGGACAGTGGAACACGGAAGCTTTCTTT. Its translation is CASSPLGGQWNTEAFF.

This clonotype occurred many times. This chain joins TRBV7-6 and TRBJ1-6; D unresolved. This CDR3 is built from 17 residues. Per germline, CDR1 SGHVS and CDR2 FNYEAQ. Trimming stripped 5 bases from V and 6 bases from J, with 20 bases between. The CDR3 DNA reads TGTGCCAGCAGCCCTTCTGTGCCGGGATGGAGTAATTCACCCCTCCACTTT. Its protein product is CASSPSVPGWSNSPLHF.

V and J are TRBV20-1 and TRBJ2-3; D is possibly TRBD1 (5 bases). This CDR3 has 15 amino acids. Germline V gene data show CDR1 as DFQATT and CDR2 as SNEGSKA (reference sequence). Deletions cut 5 bases from V and 6 bases from J, with 21 bases between. The CDR3 region has the DNA TGCAGTGCTGCCCGGCGCGTTCGCACAGGCGATACGCAGTATTTT. As protein: CSAARRVRTGDTQYF.

This clonotype was found many times. The rearrangement joins TRBV6-1 to TRBJ1-6, with no clear D. The V gene's germline CDR1 is MNHNS and CDR2 SASEGT. CDR3 length: 14 residues. V was trimmed by 6 bases and J by 7 bases, leaving 13 bases between them. CDR3 sequence reads: CASRDPVGNSPLHF. The CDR3 bases are TGTGCCAGCAGGGACCCGGTGGGGAATTCACCCCTCCACTTT.